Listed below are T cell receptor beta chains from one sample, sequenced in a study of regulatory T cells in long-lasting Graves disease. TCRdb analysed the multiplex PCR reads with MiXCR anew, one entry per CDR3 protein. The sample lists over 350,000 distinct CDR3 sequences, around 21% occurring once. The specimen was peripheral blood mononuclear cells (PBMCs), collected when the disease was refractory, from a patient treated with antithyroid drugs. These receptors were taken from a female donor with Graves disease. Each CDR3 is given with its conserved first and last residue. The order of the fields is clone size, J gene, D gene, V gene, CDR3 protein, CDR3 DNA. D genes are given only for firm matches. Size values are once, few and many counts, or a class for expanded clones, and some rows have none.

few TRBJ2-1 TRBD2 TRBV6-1 CASSLQRAGGLKQSSYNEQFF TGTGCCAGCAGTCTCCAAAGGGCGGGAGGGCTAAAACAGAGCTCCTACAATGAGCAGTTCTTC
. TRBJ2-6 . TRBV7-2 CASSSNVGGGANVLTF TGTGCCAGCAGCTCGAACGTGGGGGGTGGGGCCAACGTCCTGACTTTC
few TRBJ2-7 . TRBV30 CAWGDPSEQYF TGTGCCTGGGGGGACCCCTCCGAGCAGTACTTC
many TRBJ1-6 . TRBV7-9 CASSSTDSSYNSPLHF TGTGCCAGCAGCTCAACGGACAGCTCCTATAATTCACCCCTCCACTTT
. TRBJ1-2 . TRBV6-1 CASSESGLYGYTF TGTGCCAGCAGTGAATCCGGGCTCTATGGCTACACCTTC
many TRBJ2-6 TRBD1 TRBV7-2 CASSFGTGGSSGANVLTF TGTGCCAGCAGCTTCGGGACAGGGGGCTCTTCGGGGGCCAACGTCCTGACTTTC
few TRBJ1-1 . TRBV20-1 CSAIDYAKRDTEAFF TGCAGTGCTATTGATTACGCCAAACGGGACACTGAAGCTTTCTTT
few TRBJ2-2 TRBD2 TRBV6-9 CASSWGLAGAGELFF TGTGCCAGCAGTTGGGGACTAGCGGGAGCCGGGGAGCTGTTTTTT
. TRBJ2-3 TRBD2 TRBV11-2 CASSSIPGLAVRETQYF TGTGCCAGCAGCTCAATACCGGGACTAGCGGTCCGGGAGACGCAGTATTTT
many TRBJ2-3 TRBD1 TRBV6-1 CATGKVVKGQVTDTQYF TGTGCCACCGGAAAAGTAGTTAAGGGACAGGTCACAGATACGCAGTATTTT
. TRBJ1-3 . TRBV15 CATSGEHLNTIYF TGTGCCACCAGCGGGGAACACTTAAACACCATATATTTT
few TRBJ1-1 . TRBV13 CASSLGGPRHTEAFF TGTGCCAGCAGCTTAGGTGGGCCGCGTCACACTGAAGCTTTCTTT
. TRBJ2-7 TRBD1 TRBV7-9 CASSLGGGQGTNEQYF TGTGCCAGCAGCTTAGGGGGGGGACAGGGGACCAACGAGCAGTACTTC
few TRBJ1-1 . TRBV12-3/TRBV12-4 CASSLFTSNTEAFF TGTGCCAGCAGTTTATTTACTTCGAACACTGAAGCTTTCTTT
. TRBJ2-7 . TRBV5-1 CASSLGGLTWDEQYF TGCGCCAGCAGCTTGGGAGGCCTCACATGGGACGAGCAGTACTTC
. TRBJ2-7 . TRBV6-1 CASSVGHFASGEQYF TGTGCCAGCAGTGTAGGACACTTCGCTTCTGGCGAGCAGTACTTC
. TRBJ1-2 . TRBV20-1 CSAVRDQTNYGYTF TGCAGTGCCGTCCGGGACCAAACTAACTATGGCTACACCTTC
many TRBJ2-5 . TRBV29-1 CSVARPGTEDGLQETQYF TGCAGCGTTGCGCGACCCGGGACCGAGGACGGGCTACAAGAGACCCAGTACTTC
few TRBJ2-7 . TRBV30 CAWSVGADREQYF TGTGCCTGGAGTGTAGGAGCCGACAGGGAGCAGTACTTC
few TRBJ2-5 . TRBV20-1 CSARGQGQEETQYF TGCAGTGCTAGAGGGCAGGGGCAAGAAGAGACCCAGTACTTC
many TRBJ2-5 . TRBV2 CASSEGRKYQETQYF TGTGCCAGCAGTGAAGGGAGGAAGTACCAAGAGACCCAGTACTTC
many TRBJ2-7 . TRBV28 CASSPTEFTHEQYF TGTGCCAGCAGCCCTACAGAGTTCACCCACGAGCAGTACTTC
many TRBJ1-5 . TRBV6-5 CASSYSPGPSNQPQHF TGTGCCAGCAGTTACTCGCCGGGCCCTAGCAATCAGCCCCAGCATTTT
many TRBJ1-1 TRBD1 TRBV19 CASREDRATEAFF TGTGCCAGTAGGGAGGACAGGGCTACTGAAGCTTTCTTT
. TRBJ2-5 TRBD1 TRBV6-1 CASTRQGGAGAQYF TGTGCCAGCACCAGACAGGGGGGCGCAGGGGCCCAGTACTTC
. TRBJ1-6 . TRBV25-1 CASSESGSGSPLHF TGTGCCAGCAGTGAATCAGGGTCTGGGTCACCCCTCCACTTT
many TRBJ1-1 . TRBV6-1 CASSATSDTEAFF TGTGCCAGCAGTGCGACCTCGGACACTGAAGCTTTCTTT
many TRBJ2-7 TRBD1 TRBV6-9 CASSYPGQGLTTYEQYF TGTGCCAGCAGTTACCCCGGACAGGGGTTAACCACCTACGAGCAGTACTTC
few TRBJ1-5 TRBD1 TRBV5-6 CASSGGTGGLPQHF TGTGCCAGCAGCGGAGGGACAGGGGGCCTGCCCCAGCATTTT
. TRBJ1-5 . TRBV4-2 CASSRDGDKPQHF TGTGCCAGCAGCCGGGACGGGGACAAGCCCCAGCATTTT
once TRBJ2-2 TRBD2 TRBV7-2 CASSPGGGRAGELFF TGTGCCAGCAGCCCTGGGGGCGGGAGGGCCGGGGAGCTGTTTTTT
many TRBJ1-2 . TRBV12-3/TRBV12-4 CASSRSATIYGYTF TGTGCCAGCAGCCGCAGCGCTACTATCTATGGCTACACCTTC
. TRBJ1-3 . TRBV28 CATRTGNTIYF TGTGCCACCAGAACTGGAAACACCATATATTTT
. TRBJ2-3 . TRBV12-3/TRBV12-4 CASRWGSTDTQYF TGTGCCAGCAGATGGGGGAGCACAGATACGCAGTATTTT
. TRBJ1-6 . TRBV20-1 CSARSSDSSPLHF TGCAGTGCTAGGAGCAGCGACTCTTCACCCCTCCACTTT
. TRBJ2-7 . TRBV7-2 CVSSLAAGGSYEQYF TGTGTCAGCAGCTTAGCTGCTGGGGGCTCCTACGAGCAGTACTTC
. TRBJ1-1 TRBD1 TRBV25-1 CASSETGGRYTEAFF TGTGCCAGCAGTGAGACAGGGGGCAGGTACACTGAAGCTTTCTTT
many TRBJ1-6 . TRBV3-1 CASGEAAGNSPLHF TGTGCCAGCGGCGAGGCGGCCGGAAATTCACCCCTCCACTTT
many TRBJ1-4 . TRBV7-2 CASSAGEATNEKLFF TGTGCCAGCAGCGCAGGCGAGGCAACTAATGAAAAACTGTTTTTT
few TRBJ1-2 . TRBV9 CASSVGGSTGYTF TGTGCCAGCAGCGTAGGAGGGAGCACTGGCTACACCTTC
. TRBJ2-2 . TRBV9 CASSVGELGAHTGELFF TGTGCCAGCAGCGTAGGAGAGCTGGGGGCGCACACCGGGGAGCTGTTTTTT
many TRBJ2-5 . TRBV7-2 CASSLGSSVGGTQYF TGTGCCAGCAGCTTGGGTAGCTCGGTGGGGGGGACCCAGTACTTC
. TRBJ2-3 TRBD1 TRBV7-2 CASKKQGALADTQYF TGTGCCAGCAAAAAACAGGGGGCCCTTGCAGATACGCAGTATTTT
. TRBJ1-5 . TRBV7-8 CASSLAGGYNQPQHF TGTGCCAGCAGCTTAGCGGGGGGTTATAATCAGCCCCAGCATTTT
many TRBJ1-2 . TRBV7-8 CASSLAGQVGYGYTF TGTGCCAGCAGCTTAGCGGGCCAGGTCGGCTATGGCTACACCTTC
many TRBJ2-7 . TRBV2 CASRDRYEQYF TGTGCCAGCAGGGACCGCTACGAGCAGTACTTC
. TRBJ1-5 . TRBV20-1 CSASTGGSQPQHF TGCAGTGCTAGCACGGGGGGCAGTCAGCCCCAGCATTTT
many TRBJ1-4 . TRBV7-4 CASSSNRLREKLFF TGTGCCAGCAGCTCCAACAGGTTGAGGGAAAAACTGTTTTTT